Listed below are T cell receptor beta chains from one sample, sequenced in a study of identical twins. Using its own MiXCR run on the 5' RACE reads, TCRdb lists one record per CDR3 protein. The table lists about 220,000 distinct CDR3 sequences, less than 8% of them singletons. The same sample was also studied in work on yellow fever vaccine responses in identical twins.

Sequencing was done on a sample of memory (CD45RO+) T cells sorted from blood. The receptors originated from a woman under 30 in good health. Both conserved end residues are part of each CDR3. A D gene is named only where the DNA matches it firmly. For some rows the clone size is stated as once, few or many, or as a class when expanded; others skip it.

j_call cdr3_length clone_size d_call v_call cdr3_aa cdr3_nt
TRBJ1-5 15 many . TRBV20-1 CSASSDNYSNQPQHF TGCAGTGCTAGTTCTGATAACTATAGCAATCAGCCCCAGCATTTT
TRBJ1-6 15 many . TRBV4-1 CASSQDRDGDSPLHF TGCGCCAGCAGCCAAGACAGGGACGGGGATTCACCCCTCCACTTT
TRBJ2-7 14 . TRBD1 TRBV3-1 CASSQVDRAHEQYF TGTGCCAGCAGCCAAGTGGACAGGGCCCACGAGCAGTACTTC
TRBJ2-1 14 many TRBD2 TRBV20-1 CSAGLAGGPNEQFF TGCAGTGCCGGTCTAGCGGGAGGGCCGAATGAGCAGTTCTTC
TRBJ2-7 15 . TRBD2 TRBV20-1 CSARLERGGSYEQYF TGCAGTGCTAGACTTGAGCGGGGGGGCTCCTACGAGCAGTACTTC
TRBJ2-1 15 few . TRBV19 CASSIPQGGYNEQFF TGTGCCAGTAGTATTCCCCAGGGAGGCTACAATGAGCAGTTCTTC
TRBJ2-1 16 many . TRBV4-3 CASSQEVGGSYNEQFF TGCGCCAGCAGCCAAGAAGTGGGGGGCTCCTACAATGAGCAGTTCTTC
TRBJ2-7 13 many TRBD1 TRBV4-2 CASSQETGDEQYF TGTGCCAGCAGCCAGGAGACAGGGGACGAGCAGTACTTC
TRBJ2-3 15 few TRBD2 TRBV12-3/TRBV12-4 CASSLVAGGTDTQYF TGTGCCAGCAGTTTAGTAGCGGGGGGTACAGATACGCAGTATTTT
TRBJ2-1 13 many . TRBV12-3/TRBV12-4 CASSSGPYNEQFF TGTGCCAGCAGCTCGGGACCATACAATGAGCAGTTCTTC
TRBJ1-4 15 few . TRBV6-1 CASRLSGATNEKLFF TGTGCCAGCAGGCTGAGTGGGGCAACTAATGAAAAACTGTTTTTT
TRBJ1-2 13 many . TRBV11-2 CASSFTGNYGYTF TGTGCCAGCAGCTTTACAGGGAACTATGGCTACACCTTC
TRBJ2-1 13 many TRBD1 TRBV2 CASSETGGNEQFF TGTGCCAGCAGCGAGACAGGGGGGAATGAGCAGTTCTTC
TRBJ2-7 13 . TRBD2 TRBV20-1 CSAGTSGTYEQYF TGCAGTGCGGGCACTAGCGGGACCTACGAGCAGTACTTC
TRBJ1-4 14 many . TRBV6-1 CASAPTYSNEKLFF TGTGCCAGCGCGCCCACCTACTCCAATGAAAAACTGTTTTTT
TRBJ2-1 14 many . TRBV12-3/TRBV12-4 CASSSGRIDNEQFF TGTGCCAGCAGTTCGGGTCGGATAGACAATGAGCAGTTCTTC
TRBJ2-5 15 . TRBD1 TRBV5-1 CASSGTGGNQETQYF TGCGCCAGCAGCGGGACAGGGGGGAATCAAGAGACCCAGTACTTC
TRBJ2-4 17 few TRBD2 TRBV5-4 CASSLAGGTSGQNIQYF TGTGCCAGCAGCTTGGCCGGAGGGACTAGCGGGCAAAACATTCAGTACTTC
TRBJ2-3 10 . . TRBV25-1 CASSANTQYF TGTGCCAGCAGTGCTAATACGCAGTATTTT
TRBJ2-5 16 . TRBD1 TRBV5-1 CASAMGTGIIQETQYF TGCGCCAGCGCTATGGGGACAGGGATCATCCAAGAGACCCAGTACTTC
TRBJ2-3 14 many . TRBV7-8 CASSFLTGTDTQYF TGTGCCAGCAGCTTTCTAACTGGCACAGATACGCAGTATTTT
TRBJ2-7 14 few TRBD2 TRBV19 CASSILGGNYEQYF TGTGCCAGTAGTATACTCGGGGGGAACTACGAGCAGTACTTC
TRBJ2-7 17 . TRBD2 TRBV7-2 CASSLKFGGEVAYEQYF TGTGCCAGCAGCTTAAAATTCGGGGGGGAGGTAGCCTACGAGCAGTACTTC
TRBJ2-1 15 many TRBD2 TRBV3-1 CASSLALAGVGEQFF TGTGCCAGCAGCTTAGCATTAGCGGGAGTGGGCGAGCAGTTCTTC
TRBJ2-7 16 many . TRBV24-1 CATSDLGITASYEQYF TGTGCCACCAGTGATTTAGGTATCACGGCGTCCTACGAGCAGTACTTC
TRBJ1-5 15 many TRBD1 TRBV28 CASIPSTGVNQPQHF TGTGCCAGCATTCCCTCTACAGGGGTCAATCAGCCCCAGCATTTT
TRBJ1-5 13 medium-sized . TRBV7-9 CASSQGTNQPQHF TGTGCCAGCAGCCAAGGGACCAATCAGCCCCAGCATTTT
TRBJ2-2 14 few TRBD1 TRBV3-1 CASSHSGQGGELFF TGTGCCAGCAGCCACTCTGGACAGGGCGGGGAGCTGTTTTTT
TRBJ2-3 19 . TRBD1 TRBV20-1 CSATPVSGTGGTSTDTQYF TGCAGTGCTACTCCCGTATCCGGGACAGGGGGCACGAGCACAGATACGCAGTATTTT
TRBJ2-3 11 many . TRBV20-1 CSASLGDTQYF TGCAGTGCTAGTCTCGGGGATACGCAGTATTTT
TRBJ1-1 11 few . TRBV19 CASSDSTEAFF TGTGCCAGTAGCGACAGTACTGAAGCTTTCTTT
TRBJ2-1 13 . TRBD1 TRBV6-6 CASRTGVGNEQFF TGTGCCAGCAGGACAGGGGTTGGGAATGAGCAGTTCTTC
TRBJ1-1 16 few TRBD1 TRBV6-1 CASRAYKGQGGTEAFF TGTGCCAGCAGGGCCTATAAGGGACAGGGAGGGACTGAAGCTTTCTTT
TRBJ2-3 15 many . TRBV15 CATSRGQTGTDTQYF TGTGCCACCAGCAGAGGACAAACAGGCACAGATACGCAGTATTTT
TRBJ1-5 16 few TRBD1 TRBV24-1 CATSDPGQGPVGPQHF TGTGCCACCAGTGATCCGGGACAGGGACCAGTAGGGCCCCAGCATTTT
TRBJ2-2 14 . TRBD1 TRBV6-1 CASSDRGQTGELFF TGTGCCAGCAGCGACAGGGGGCAAACCGGGGAGCTGTTTTTT
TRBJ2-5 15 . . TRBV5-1 CASSTGSVPRETQYF TGCGCCAGCAGCACGGGTTCAGTCCCACGAGAGACCCAGTACTTC